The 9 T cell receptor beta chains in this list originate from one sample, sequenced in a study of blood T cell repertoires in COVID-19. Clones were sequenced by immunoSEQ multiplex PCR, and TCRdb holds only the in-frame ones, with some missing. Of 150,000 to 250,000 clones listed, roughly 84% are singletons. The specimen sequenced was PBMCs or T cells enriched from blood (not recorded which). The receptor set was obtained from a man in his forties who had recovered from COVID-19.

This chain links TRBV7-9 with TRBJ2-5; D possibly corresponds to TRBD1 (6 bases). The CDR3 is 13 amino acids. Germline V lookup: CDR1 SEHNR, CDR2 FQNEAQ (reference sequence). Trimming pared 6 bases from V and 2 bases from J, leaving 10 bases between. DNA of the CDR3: TGTGCCAGCAGACGGGACACACAAGAGACCCAGTACTTC. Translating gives CASRRDTQETQYF.

CDR3 nucleotides: TGTGCCAGCAGTTACTCTCCAGGTTACACCATATATTTT. This gives the protein CASSYSPGYTIYF. The chain combines TRBV6-5 with TRBJ1-3; D is uncertain. V was cut by 0 bases and J by 8 bases, with 8 bases left in between. The CDR3 sequence is 13 residues long. Germline CDR1 MNHEY, CDR2 SVGAGI.

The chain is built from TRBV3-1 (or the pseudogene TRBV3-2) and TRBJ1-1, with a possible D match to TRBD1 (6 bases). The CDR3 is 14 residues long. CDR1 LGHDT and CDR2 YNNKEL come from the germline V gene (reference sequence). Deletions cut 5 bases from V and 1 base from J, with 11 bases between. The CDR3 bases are TGTGCCAGCAGCTCCGACAGGAAGAACACTGAAGCTTTCTTT. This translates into CASSSDRKNTEAFF.

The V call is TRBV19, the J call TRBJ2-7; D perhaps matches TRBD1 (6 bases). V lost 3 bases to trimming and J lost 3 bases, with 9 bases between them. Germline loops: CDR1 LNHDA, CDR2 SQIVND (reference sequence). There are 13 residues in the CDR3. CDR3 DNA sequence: TGTGCCAGTAGTATCAAGGGGGTCTACGAGCAGTACTTC. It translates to CASSIKGVYEQYF.

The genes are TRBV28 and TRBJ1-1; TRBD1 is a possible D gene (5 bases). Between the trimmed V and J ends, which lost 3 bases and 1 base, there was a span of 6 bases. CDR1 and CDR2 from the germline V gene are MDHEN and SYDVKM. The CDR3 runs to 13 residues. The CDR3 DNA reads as TGTGCCAGCAGTTTCGGGGGGAACACTGAAGCTTTCTTT. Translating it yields CASSFGGNTEAFF.

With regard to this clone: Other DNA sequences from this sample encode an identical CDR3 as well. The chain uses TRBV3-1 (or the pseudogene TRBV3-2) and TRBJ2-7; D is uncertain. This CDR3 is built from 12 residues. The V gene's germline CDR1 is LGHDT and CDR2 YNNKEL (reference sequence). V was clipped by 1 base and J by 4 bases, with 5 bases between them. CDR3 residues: CASSQVSYEQYF. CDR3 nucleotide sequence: TGTGCCAGCAGCCAAGTTTCTTACGAGCAGTACTTC.

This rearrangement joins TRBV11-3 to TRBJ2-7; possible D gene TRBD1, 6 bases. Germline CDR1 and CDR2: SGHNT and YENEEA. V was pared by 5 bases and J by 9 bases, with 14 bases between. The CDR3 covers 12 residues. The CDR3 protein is CASSQGRGVQYF. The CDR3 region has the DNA TGTGCCAGCAGCCAGGGGCGTGGGGTGCAGTACTTC.

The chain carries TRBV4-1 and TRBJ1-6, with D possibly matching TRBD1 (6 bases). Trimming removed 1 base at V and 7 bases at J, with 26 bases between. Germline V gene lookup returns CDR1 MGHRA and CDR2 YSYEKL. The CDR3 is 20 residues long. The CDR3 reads CASSQGGMIGGGLRNSPLHF. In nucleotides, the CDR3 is TGCGCCAGCAGCCAAGGTGGAATGATAGGCGGGGGGCTTAGAAATTCACCCCTCCACTTT.

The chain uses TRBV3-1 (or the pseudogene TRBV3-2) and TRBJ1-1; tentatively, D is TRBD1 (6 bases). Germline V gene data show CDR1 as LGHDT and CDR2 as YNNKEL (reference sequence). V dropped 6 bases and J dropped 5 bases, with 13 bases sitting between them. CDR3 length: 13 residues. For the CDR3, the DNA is TGTGCCAGCAGACAGGGATCCGTAACTGAAGCTTTCTTT. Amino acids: CASRQGSVTEAFF.